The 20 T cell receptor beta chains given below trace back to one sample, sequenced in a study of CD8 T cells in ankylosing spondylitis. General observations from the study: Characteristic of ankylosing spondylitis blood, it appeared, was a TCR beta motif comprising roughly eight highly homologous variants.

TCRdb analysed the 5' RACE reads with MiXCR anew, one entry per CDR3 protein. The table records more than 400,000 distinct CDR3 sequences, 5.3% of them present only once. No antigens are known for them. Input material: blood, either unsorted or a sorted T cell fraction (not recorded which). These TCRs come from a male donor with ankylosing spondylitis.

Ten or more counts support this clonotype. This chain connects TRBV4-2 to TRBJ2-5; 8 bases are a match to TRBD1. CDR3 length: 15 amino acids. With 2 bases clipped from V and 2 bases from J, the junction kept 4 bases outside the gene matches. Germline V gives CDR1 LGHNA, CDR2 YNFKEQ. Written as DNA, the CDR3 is TGTGCCAGCAGCCAATACGGGACAGGACAAGAGACCCAGTACTTC. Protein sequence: CASSQYGTGQETQYF.

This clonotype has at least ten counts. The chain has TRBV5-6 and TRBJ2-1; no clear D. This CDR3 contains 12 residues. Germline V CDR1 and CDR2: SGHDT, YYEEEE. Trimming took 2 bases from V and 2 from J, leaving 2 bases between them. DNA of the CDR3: TGTGCCAGCAGCTTTCCCTACAATGAGCAGTTCTTC. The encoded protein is CASSFPYNEQFF.

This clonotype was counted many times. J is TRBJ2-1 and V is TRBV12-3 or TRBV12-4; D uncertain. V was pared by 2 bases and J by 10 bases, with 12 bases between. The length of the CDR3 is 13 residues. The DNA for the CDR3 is TGTGCCAGCAGTTTATTTTTGTTGAACGAGCAGTTCTTC. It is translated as CASSLFLLNEQFF.

Written as DNA, the CDR3 is TGCAGTGCTATCGGGACTAGCGGGAGGGCCGTTATTGACACAGATACGCAGTATTTT. Its translation is CSAIGTSGRAVIDTDTQYF. The rearrangement joins TRBV20-1 to TRBJ2-3, with TRBD2 identical over 16 bases. From germline, CDR1 is DFQATT and CDR2 SNEGSKA (reference sequence). This CDR3 is 19 amino acids long. Trimming at V came to 4 bases and at J to 2 bases, leaving 12 bases not matched to a gene.

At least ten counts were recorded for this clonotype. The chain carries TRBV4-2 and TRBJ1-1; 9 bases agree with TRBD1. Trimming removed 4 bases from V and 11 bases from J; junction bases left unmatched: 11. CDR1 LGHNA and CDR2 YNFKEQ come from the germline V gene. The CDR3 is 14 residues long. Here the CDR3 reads CASSPGTGPQGAFF. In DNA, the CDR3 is TGTGCCAGCAGCCCCGGGACAGGGCCCCAGGGGGCTTTCTTT.

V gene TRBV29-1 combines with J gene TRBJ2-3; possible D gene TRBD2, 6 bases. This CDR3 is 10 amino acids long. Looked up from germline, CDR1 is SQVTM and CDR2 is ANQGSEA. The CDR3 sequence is CGTGGSTQYF. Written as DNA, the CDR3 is TGCGGGACTGGAGGTAGTACGCAGTATTTT.

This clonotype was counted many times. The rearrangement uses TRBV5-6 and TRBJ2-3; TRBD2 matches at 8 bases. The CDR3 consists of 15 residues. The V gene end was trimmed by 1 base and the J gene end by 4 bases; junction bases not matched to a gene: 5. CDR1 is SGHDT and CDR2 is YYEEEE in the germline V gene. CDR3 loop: CASSLSAGGADTQYF. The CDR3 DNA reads TGTGCCAGCAGCTTGAGTGCGGGAGGAGCAGATACGCAGTATTTT.

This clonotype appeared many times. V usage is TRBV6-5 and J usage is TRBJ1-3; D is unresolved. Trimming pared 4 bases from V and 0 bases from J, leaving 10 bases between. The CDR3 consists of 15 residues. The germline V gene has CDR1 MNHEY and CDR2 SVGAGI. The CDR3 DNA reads TGTGCCAGCAGTTTGAGTCTGTTCTCTGGAAACACCATATATTTT. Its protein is CASSLSLFSGNTIYF.

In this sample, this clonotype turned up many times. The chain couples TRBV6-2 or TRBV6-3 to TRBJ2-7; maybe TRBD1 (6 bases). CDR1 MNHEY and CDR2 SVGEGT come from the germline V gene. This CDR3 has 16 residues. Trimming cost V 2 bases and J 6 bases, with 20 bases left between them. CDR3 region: CASSYGGRPFSSEQYF. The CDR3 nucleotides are TGTGCCAGCAGTTACGGGGGCAGGCCTTTTTCAAGCGAGCAGTACTTC.

CDR3: CASSRRWTGGSYNEQFF. CDR3 nucleotide sequence: TGTGCCAGCAGCCGCCGTTGGACAGGGGGCTCCTACAATGAGCAGTTCTTC. The chain uses TRBV28 and TRBJ2-1, with TRBD1 matching over 10 bases. Germline CDR1 is MDHEN and CDR2 is SYDVKM. The CDR3 runs 17 residues. V dropped 6 bases and J dropped 0; count of bases not matched to a gene: 8.

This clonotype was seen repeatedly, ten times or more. The CDR3 DNA sequence: TGCGCCAGCAGCCTTTTAAGACAGGGAGAGACCCAGTACTTC. Amino acids: CASSLLRQGETQYF. This rearrangement joins TRBV5-1 to TRBJ2-5; TRBD1 matches at 7 bases. The V gene end was trimmed by 4 bases and the J gene end by 4 bases; junction bases not matched to a gene: 7. This CDR3 contains 14 residues. Germline lookup yields CDR1 SGHRS and CDR2 YFSETQ.

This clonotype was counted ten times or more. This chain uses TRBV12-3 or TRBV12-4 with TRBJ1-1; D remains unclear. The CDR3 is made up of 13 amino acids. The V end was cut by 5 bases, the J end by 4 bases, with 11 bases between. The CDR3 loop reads CASSARSGTEAFF. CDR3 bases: TGTGCCAGCAGTGCGAGGTCAGGCACTGAAGCTTTCTTT.

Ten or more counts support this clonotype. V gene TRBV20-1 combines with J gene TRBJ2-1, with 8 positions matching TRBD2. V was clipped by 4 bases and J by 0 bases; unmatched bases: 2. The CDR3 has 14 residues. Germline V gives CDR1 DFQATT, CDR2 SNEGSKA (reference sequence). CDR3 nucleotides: TGCAGTGCTACCCTAGCGGGCTCCTACAATGAGCAGTTCTTC. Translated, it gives CSATLAGSYNEQFF.

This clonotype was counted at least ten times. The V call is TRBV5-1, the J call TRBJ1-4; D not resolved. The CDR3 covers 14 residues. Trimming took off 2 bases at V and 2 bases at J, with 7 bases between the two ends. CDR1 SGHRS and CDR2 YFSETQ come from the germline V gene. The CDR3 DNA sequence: TGCGCCAGCAGCTTTGGCAGCACTAATGAAAAACTGTTTTTT. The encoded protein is CASSFGSTNEKLFF.

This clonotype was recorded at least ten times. CDR3 in DNA: TGCAGTGCTACCCGAGCGGGGGGTGAATACACCGGGGAGCTGTTTTTT. Amino acid sequence: CSATRAGGEYTGELFF. V and J are TRBV20-1 and TRBJ2-2; 9 nucleotides match TRBD2. V trimming: 4 bases; J trimming: 3 bases; junction bases outside the gene matches: 9. The germline gives CDR1 DFQATT, CDR2 SNEGSKA (reference sequence). This CDR3 is 16 amino acids long.

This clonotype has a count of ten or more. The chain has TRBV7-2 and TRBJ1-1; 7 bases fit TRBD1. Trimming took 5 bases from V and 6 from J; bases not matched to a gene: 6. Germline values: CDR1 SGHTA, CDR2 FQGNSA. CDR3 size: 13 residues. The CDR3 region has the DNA TGTGCCAGCAGCACCCGACAGGGCCCTGAAGCTTTCTTT. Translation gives CASSTRQGPEAFF.

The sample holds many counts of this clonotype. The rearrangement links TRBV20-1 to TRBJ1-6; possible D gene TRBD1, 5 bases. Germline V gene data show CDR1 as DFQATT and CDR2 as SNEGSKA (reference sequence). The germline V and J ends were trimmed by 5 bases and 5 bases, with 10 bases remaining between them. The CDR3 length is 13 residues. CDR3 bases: TGCAGTGCTGCGGGGGAGGATAATTCACCCCTCCACTTT. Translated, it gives CSAAGEDNSPLHF.

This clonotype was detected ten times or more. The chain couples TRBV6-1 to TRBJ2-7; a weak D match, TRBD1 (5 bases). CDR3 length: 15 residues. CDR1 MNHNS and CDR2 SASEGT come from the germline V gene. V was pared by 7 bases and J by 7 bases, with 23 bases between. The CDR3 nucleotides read TGTGCCAGCACCCAGGGCACCGGTACCCTACGTGAGCAGTACTTC. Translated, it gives CASTQGTGTLREQYF.

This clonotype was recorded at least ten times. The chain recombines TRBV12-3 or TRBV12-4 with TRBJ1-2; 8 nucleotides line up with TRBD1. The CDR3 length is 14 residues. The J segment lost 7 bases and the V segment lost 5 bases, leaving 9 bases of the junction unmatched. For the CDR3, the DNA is TGTGCCAGCAGTGGGACAGGACACGTGGGTGGCTACACCTTC. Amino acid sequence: CASSGTGHVGGYTF.

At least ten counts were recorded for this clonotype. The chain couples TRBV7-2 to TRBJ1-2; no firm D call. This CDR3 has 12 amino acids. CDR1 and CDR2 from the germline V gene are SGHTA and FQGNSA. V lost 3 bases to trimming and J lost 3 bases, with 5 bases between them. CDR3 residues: CASSFVHYGYTF. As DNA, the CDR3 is TGTGCCAGCAGCTTTGTACACTATGGCTACACCTTC. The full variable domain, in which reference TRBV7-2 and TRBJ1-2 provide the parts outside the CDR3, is GAGVSQSPSNKVTEKGKDVELRCDPISGHTALYWYRQSLGQGLEFLIYFQGNSAPDKSGLPSDRFSAERTGGSVSTLTIQRTQQEDSAVYLCASSFVHYGYTFGSGTRLTVV.